Following are 8 T cell receptor beta chains from one sample sequenced in a study of blood T cell repertoires in COVID-19. The assay was immunoSEQ multiplex PCR, and TCRdb's table has in-frame clones only and misses some. The repertoire includes several thousand clones, around 70% of them detected once, and 17% sits in the top ten. The sequenced material came from peripheral blood. The receptors here all came from a human donor in a cohort sampled during active COVID-19.

By share, this clone ranks as large. V is TRBV29-1 and J is TRBJ1-2; 12 nucleotides line up with TRBD1. In germline, CDR1 is SQVTM, CDR2 ANQGSEA. V trimming: 3 bases; J trimming: 7 bases; junction bases outside the gene matches: 9. This CDR3 region has 15 residues. This CDR3 reads CSVESGTGGRTGYTF. DNA of the CDR3: TGCAGCGTTGAGTCGGGGACAGGGGGCAGGACTGGCTACACCTTC.

The chain couples TRBV4-1 to TRBJ2-5, with TRBD2 matching over 8 bases. This CDR3 has 14 amino acids. Germline-derived CDR1 and CDR2 are MGHRA and YSYEKL. V lost 3 bases and J lost 5; bases outside the gene matches: 5. The CDR3 loop is CASSQSGSFETQYF. CDR3 nucleotide sequence: TGCGCCAGCAGCCAGAGCGGGAGCTTTGAGACCCAGTACTTC.

The V and J genes are TRBV9 and TRBJ1-2; D gene unclear. The CDR3 consists of 13 residues. Germline V CDR1 and CDR2: SGDLS, YYNGEE. Trimming removed 2 bases at V and 4 bases at J, with 9 bases between. The CDR3 reads CASSVEDAYGYTF. The DNA for the CDR3 is TGTGCCAGCAGCGTGGAGGATGCCTATGGCTACACCTTC.

CDR3 loop: CASSEGALRPQHF. The DNA for the CDR3 is TGTGCCAGTAGTGAGGGGGCGCTTAGGCCCCAGCATTTT. The J gene is TRBJ1-5, the V gene TRBV19; 7 nucleotides match TRBD1. Trimming cost V 5 bases and J 9 bases; bases outside gene matches: 7. CDR3 length: 13 residues. Germline V gene data show CDR1 as LNHDA and CDR2 as SQIVND (reference sequence).

The genes are TRBV11-2 and TRBJ2-1, with 13 positions matching TRBD2. CDR3 length: 18 residues. Germline CDR1 and CDR2: SGHAT and FQNNGV. J gave up 3 bases and V 4 bases, and 9 bases lay outside the gene matches. Written as DNA, the CDR3 is TGTGCCAGCAGCTCGAGGACTAGCGGGAGACGACTCTACAATGAGCAGTTCTTC. It translates to CASSSRTSGRRLYNEQFF.

The chain joins TRBV10-3 to TRBJ2-3; a weak D match, TRBD2 (6 bases). Germline assignment: CDR1 ENHRY and CDR2 SYGVKD. The CDR3 spans 15 residues. Trimming shortened V by 10 bases and J by 1 base, and 18 bases separated the two germline ends. The CDR3: CATPSGGNGTDTQYF. The CDR3 DNA reads as TGTGCCACCCCCAGTGGGGGGAATGGCACAGATACGCAGTATTTT.

The V and J genes are TRBV14 and TRBJ2-1; D remains unclear. Per germline, CDR1 SGHDN and CDR2 FVKESK. This CDR3 has 13 amino acids. Trimming left V 1 base short and J 4 bases short, with 5 bases between. The CDR3 region has the DNA TGTGCCAGCAGCCAAGCTTTTTACAATGAGCAGTTCTTC. Its translation: CASSQAFYNEQFF.

The chain employs TRBV3-1 (or the pseudogene TRBV3-2) and TRBJ2-1; D is possibly TRBD1 (5 bases). In germline, CDR1 is LGHDT, CDR2 YNNKEL (reference sequence). The CDR3 is 16 residues long. Trimming left V 0 bases short and J 6 bases short, with 15 bases between. For the CDR3, the DNA is TGTGCCAGCAGCCAAGAGGGGAATTTTGGGGCCAATGAGCAGTTCTTC. It translates to CASSQEGNFGANEQFF.